This T cell receptor beta chain was profiled in a study of shared clonotypes between healthy human individuals. Study results and limitations: Generation of non-shared clonotypes was less probable than generation of clonotypes shared by all four donors. Measured sharing among donors was expected to vary with sequencing depth. Clonotypes that were shared across a few donors made up roughly 5.2% of naive CD4 clonotypes.

Notes on this clone: Its specificity is not known.

Only in-frame clones appear in the TCRdb table, and some are missing; sequencing was by immunoSEQ multiplex PCR. The sample has about 1.5 million clones; around 98% are singletons. The CDR3 spans 17 residues. After removal of 6 bases from V and 3 bases from J, the junction contained 8 bases not matched to a gene. The germline V gene has CDR1 SEHNR and CDR2 FQNEAQ (reference sequence). This chain joins TRBV7-9 and TRBJ2-2, with TRBD1 identical over 12 bases. The sequence derives from a man aged 25 to 45 in good health. The specimen was naive CD4+ T cells sorted from blood. Subset described: CD45RA+ positively selected. CDR3 bases: TGTGCCAGCAGATGGGACAGGGGGCGCAAGTACACCGGGGAGCTGTTTTTT. Residues: CASRWDRGRKYTGELFF.